This TCR beta chain was documented in a study of CD8+ T cells in alopecia areata. Findings and limits, study-wide: Scalp and blood retained many expanded lesional clones during tofacitinib. Patients shared TCRs less clearly than mice did, possibly for HLA-related reasons.

Germline loops: CDR1 KGHSH, CDR2 LQKENI. The CDR3 has 14 amino acids. The ends were cut back, 6 bases at V and 5 bases at J, with 14 bases in the middle. Noted treatment: oral pan-JAK inhibitor, 5-10 mg twice daily. As regards this clone: The target antigen is unknown.

Reverse transcription of extracted RNA yielded cDNA, which provided the sequencing template. Generated by immunoSEQ multiplex PCR, the TCRdb table keeps only in-frame clones and is missing some. The sample shows 95,000 to 150,000 clones, about 50% of them seen only once. The receptor's source is a human donor with alopecia areata. This chain joins TRBV18 and TRBJ1-5; TRBD1 is a possible D gene (6 bases). The sequencing here drew on CD4+ T cells sorted from blood, taken at week 4, from a patient treated with tofacitinib. CDR3 bases: TGTGCCAGCTCCCCGGACAGTGCCGATCAGCCCCAGCATTTT. Translated: CASSPDSADQPQHF.